This is a list of T cell receptor beta chains from one sample in a study of cytomegalovirus exposure and HLA in healthy donors. Clones were read by immunoSEQ multiplex PCR, and TCRdb kept only the in-frame ones, dropping some. The data show under 150,000 clones, 80% to 85% seen once. What was sequenced was PBMCs. All receptors derive from a man between 18 and 35 years old in good health and CMV-seronegative. The CDR3 runs from the conserved cysteine through the conserved F or W. A D gene is named only where the DNA matches it firmly. Some rows mark clone size as missing; the rest say once, few, many or name a class of expanded clone.

clone size,J gene,D gene,V gene,CDR3 DNA,CDR3 protein
-,TRBJ1-1,-,TRBV6-6,TGTGCCAGCCCTCCAGCTTTCTTT,CASPPAFF
few,TRBJ1-2,TRBD1,TRBV9,TGTGCCAGCAGCGTACAGACAGGGAACTATGGCTACACCTTC,CASSVQTGNYGYTF
-,TRBJ1-5,-,TRBV4-1,TGCGCCAGCAGCCAACAGTACCCTAGCAATCAGCCCCAGCATTTT,CASSQQYPSNQPQHF
-,TRBJ2-3,TRBD2,TRBV28,TGTGCCAGCAGTCCAACCCCTAGCGGGGGGACAGATACGCAGTATTTT,CASSPTPSGGTDTQYF
-,TRBJ1-2,-,TRBV5-8,TGTGCCAGCAGCTTTCGGGGTGGGGGCTACACCTTC,CASSFRGGGYTF
-,TRBJ1-5,-,TRBV7-2,TGTGCCAGCAGCACCATTTCAGGTGGCAATCAGCCCCAGCATTTT,CASSTISGGNQPQHF
-,TRBJ2-1,-,TRBV7-2,TGTGCCAGCCGAAAAAAACAGGGAAACTCCTACAATGAGCAGTTCTTC,CASRKKQGNSYNEQFF
-,TRBJ2-5,TRBD2,TRBV28,TGTGCCAGCAGCCCCGGACTAGCGGGGACATACCAAGAGACCCAGTACTTC,CASSPGLAGTYQETQYF
-,TRBJ1-1,-,TRBV12-5,TGTGCTAGTGGTTTCCACACGGGATCAGCTTTCTTT,CASGFHTGSAFF
once,TRBJ2-5,-,TRBV6-6,TGTGCCAGCAGTTACGGCAACCAAGAGACCCAGTACTTC,CASSYGNQETQYF
-,TRBJ1-3,-,TRBV28,TGTGCCAGCATCCCCGGGAGGGGCAACCCGAACTCTGGAAACACCATATATTTT,CASIPGRGNPNSGNTIYF
-,TRBJ1-1,-,TRBV6-1,TGTGCCAGCAGTAGCACAGGGATGGGAACTGAAGCTTTCTTT,CASSSTGMGTEAFF
-,TRBJ1-2,TRBD1,TRBV2,TGTGCCAGCACCCCGGACAGGGACTATGGCTACACCTTC,CASTPDRDYGYTF
-,TRBJ1-5,-,TRBV29-1,TGCAGCGTTGGTCTAAGCAATCAGCCCCAGCATTTT,CSVGLSNQPQHF
-,TRBJ2-3,TRBD2,TRBV10-3,TGTGCCATCAGTGGCGGGGGTGCAGATACGCAGTATTTT,CAISGGGADTQYF
-,TRBJ1-2,-,TRBV14,TGTGCCAGCAGCCAAGCCAGGATTCATGGCTACACCTTC,CASSQARIHGYTF
once,TRBJ1-1,-,TRBV6-1,TGTGCCAGCTCTAGAAGGGGCACTGAAGCTTTCTTT,CASSRRGTEAFF
-,TRBJ1-1,TRBD1,TRBV19,TGTGCCAGTGGCCCACAGGGGTGGACTGAAGCTTTCTTT,CASGPQGWTEAFF
-,TRBJ2-7,-,TRBV27,TGTGCCAGCAGAACGGGATATGGGGGCGATCCTTGGGGCGAGCAGTACTTC,CASRTGYGGDPWGEQYF
-,TRBJ1-2,TRBD1,TRBV6-5,TGTGCCAGCAAAATCCAGGGGGATAGGGCTAGCTACACCTTC,CASKIQGDRASYTF
-,TRBJ1-5,-,TRBV16,TGTGCCAGCAGCCAATCGAAGAGTATCAATCAGCCCCAGCATTTT,CASSQSKSINQPQHF
once,TRBJ1-1,-,TRBV5-6,TGTGCCAGCAGATATACAGGGACCTGGGACACTGAAGCTTTCTTT,CASRYTGTWDTEAFF
-,TRBJ2-7,-,TRBV7-9,TGTGCCGGCGAACAGGGAAGCGGATACGAGCAGTACTTC,CAGEQGSGYEQYF
-,TRBJ1-1,-,TRBV7-9,TGTGCCAGCAGCTTCGGTACTGAAGCTTTCTTT,CASSFGTEAFF
-,TRBJ2-7,TRBD2,TRBV7-2,TGTGCCAGCAGTCTCAGCGGGGGGAGCTCCTACGAGCAGTACTTC,CASSLSGGSSYEQYF
-,TRBJ2-1,-,TRBV7-9,TGTGCCAGCAGCTTAAGTTTAAGGGAGTTATACAATGAGCAGTTCTTC,CASSLSLRELYNEQFF
once,TRBJ2-5,TRBD2,TRBV10-3,TGTGCCATCAGCATCGGACTAGCGGGGGGGCTGGGAGAGACCCAGTACTTC,CAISIGLAGGLGETQYF
-,TRBJ2-4,-,TRBV28,TGTGCCAGCAGTGGGCAGGGGGGCCGGGGTGTGAACCGGCCCCAGTACTTC,CASSGQGGRGVNRPQYF
-,TRBJ2-7,TRBD1,TRBV18,TGTGCCAGCTCACCAGAGACAGGGGGCATGTACGAGCAGTACTTC,CASSPETGGMYEQYF
-,TRBJ1-5,-,TRBV7-8,TGTGCCAGCAGCCCAATCGGGGGGGCACAGCCCCAGCATTTT,CASSPIGGAQPQHF
-,TRBJ1-6,TRBD1,TRBV6-5,TGTGCCAGCAGTATAACAGGGGCGGATTCACCCCTCCACTTT,CASSITGADSPLHF
-,TRBJ2-1,TRBD2,TRBV30,TGTGCCTGGGAGACTAGCGCGGCGAACAATGAGCAGTTCTTC,CAWETSAANNEQFF
-,TRBJ2-7,-,TRBV4-1,TGCGCCAGCAGCCAAGGCATGGATAGAGGCGAGCAGTACTTC,CASSQGMDRGEQYF
-,TRBJ1-2,TRBD1,TRBV7-2,TGTGCCAGCAGCTTAGTCAGGGGGCGGGGTGGTGGCTACACCTTC,CASSLVRGRGGGYTF
few,TRBJ2-3,-,TRBV19,TGTGCCAGTAGTATAACGACTAGCACAGATACGCAGTATTTT,CASSITTSTDTQYF
-,TRBJ1-1,-,TRBV5-4,TGTGCCAGCAGCCAGAACACTGAAGCTTTCTTT,CASSQNTEAFF
once,TRBJ2-1,TRBD1,TRBV11-2,TGTGCCAGCAGCCTAGGGGACAGGGCTGGTGAGCAGTTCTTC,CASSLGDRAGEQFF
few,TRBJ1-1,-,TRBV6-5,TGTGCCAGCAGTTACCCACCGACAGGAATGAACACTGAAGCTTTCTTT,CASSYPPTGMNTEAFF
-,TRBJ2-7,-,TRBV4-1,TGCGCCAGCAGCCAAGATTTAACAGGCGATGACGAGCAGTACTTC,CASSQDLTGDDEQYF
-,TRBJ1-2,-,TRBV30,TGTGCCTGGAGACGGAACTATGGCTACACCTTC,CAWRRNYGYTF
-,TRBJ2-1,-,TRBV6-5,TGTGCCAGCAGCCCTTCCCCGTCTTCTGAGCAGTTCTTC,CASSPSPSSEQFF
once,TRBJ1-6,TRBD1,TRBV7-8,TGTGCCAGCAGCATCAAAACAGGGGATTCACCCCTCCACTTT,CASSIKTGDSPLHF
-,TRBJ1-1,-,TRBV28,TGTGCCAGCACAGGGGACACTGAAGCTTTCTTT,CASTGDTEAFF
-,TRBJ1-2,TRBD1,TRBV30,TGTGCCTGGAGTGTAGCCCAGGGGGCGTGGTATGGCTACACCTTC,CAWSVAQGAWYGYTF
-,TRBJ1-5,TRBD1,TRBV6-6,TGTGCCAGCCGACAGGGGACCAATCAGCCCCAGCATTTT,CASRQGTNQPQHF
-,TRBJ1-1,-,TRBV7-2,TGTGCCAGCAGCTTCTCTAACACTGAAGCTTTCTTT,CASSFSNTEAFF
-,TRBJ1-1,TRBD1,TRBV18,TGTGCCAGCTCGACAGGGGGGACTGAAGCTTTCTTT,CASSTGGTEAFF
-,TRBJ1-1,-,TRBV7-9,TGTGCCAGCAGCCCGGTTTTCACGAACACTGAAGCTTTCTTT,CASSPVFTNTEAFF
-,TRBJ2-1,-,TRBV6-4,TGTGCCAGCAGTGACTCGAGCGCGGCTAATGAGCAGTTCTTC,CASSDSSAANEQFF
once,TRBJ2-2,-,TRBV6-4,TGTGCCAGCAGTGTTGACACCTACACCGGGGAGCTGTTTTTT,CASSVDTYTGELFF
-,TRBJ1-3,-,TRBV30,TGTGCCTGGAGGGAGACAGATACTGGAAAATTTATCTCTGGAAACACCATATATTTT,CAWRETDTGKFISGNTIYF